This T cell receptor beta chain stems from a study of tumor-infiltrating lymphocytes in primary liver carcinoma (dated by TCRdb to between 2016 and 2019). For the study in its entirety: The five patients, three men and two women aged 30 to 69 years, had hepatocellular carcinoma (four) or combined HCC and intrahepatic cholangiocarcinoma (one). Tumors of the five patients were stage T1-T3 N0M0 with maximum diameters of 4.2 to 10 cm. Each sample produced roughly 3.65 to 7.13 million productive TCRbeta reads, and read depth showed no significant difference between tissue types. The study combined TCRbeta repertoire sequencing, expression microarrays and whole-exome sequencing across five regions of each liver tumor, with adjacent normal tissue and blood. A total of 35 or so specimens from 5 patients, comprising some 25 tumor regions, 5 adjacent noncancerous liver tissues and 5 peripheral blood samples, were covered by TCRbeta repertoire sequencing. High reproducibility was observed for the technical replicate repertoires, with mean shared-clone rates approximately 0.92 and correlation coefficients above 0.95. Here is what the overall study found, with its caveats: Comparison of CD4+ and CD8+ T cell repertoires was precluded by the use of bulk unsorted samples. The top 250 clones accounted for a significantly greater share of the repertoire in tumors than in blood (p = 0.039). Repertoire overlap was found to be higher between tumor regions (mean approximately 35%) than between tumor-adjacent (around 17%) or tumor-blood (about 14%) pairs, consistent with antigen-driven expansion. Because only the TCR beta chain was sequenced and unpaired alpha chains were not captured, true repertoire diversity is likely underestimated. The study included only four to six patients, and the authors note findings should be validated in a larger study.

Regarding this clonotype: Its antigen remains undetermined. A much larger clone lies one base from this, so it may be a read error.

Including the terminal cysteine and phenylalanine, the CDR3 comprises 11 residues. The only DNA kept is the CDR3, 33 bases in frame from the first base. From a lookup of the germline V gene, CDR1 and CDR2 are MGHRA and YSYEKL. Using a constant-region primer and ProtoScript II reverse transcriptase, TCRbeta-specific cDNA was reverse-transcribed from approximately 0.55 ug total RNA. Three nested multiplex PCR rounds, following a slightly modified ARM-PCR procedure, were used to build the TCRbeta libraries. Each of the first two PCR rounds ran for approximately 11 cycles and used multiplex TRBV1-TRBV30 forward primers together with a Cbeta reverse primer. Sample barcodes and Illumina adapters were added in a final 25-cycle PCR using Deep VentR polymerase. Before sequencing, amplicons between 200 and 500 bp were purified from gel using a QIAquick gel extraction kit. The TCRbeta amplicons were sequenced with 250-bp paired-end reads on an Illumina HiSeq 2500. As for how the authors treated the data: To recover full CDR3 sequences, reads were quality-trimmed using Trimmomatic v0.33 and paired reads were then merged using FLASH v1.2.11. V, D and J germline segments were assigned to the rearranged TCRbeta sequences using MiGEC v1.2.1b. Clonotype statistics and Shannon-Wiener diversity indices were calculated with VDJtools v1.0.0. To reduce sampling bias, subsequent analyses other than the diversity analysis used only the 250 most abundant clonotypes in each sample. TCRdb ran its own pipeline on the public reads, namely fastp trimming at Q25 and MiXCR clone calling, and kept in-frame beta chains. Entries that share a CDR3 protein sequence are merged under the most common genes and DNA. These V and J calls originate from TCRdb's pipeline instead of the authors' own analysis. Across this sample there are approximately 88,000 distinct CDR3 sequences, with around 68% seen only once. The biggest ten clones account for around 30% of the sample.

Without any cell sorting, total RNA and DNA were extracted together from around 20-30 mg of bulk tissue using the AllPrep DNA/RNA mini kit. Five patients with histopathologically diagnosed primary liver carcinoma underwent surgical resection in China between 2015 and 2016. Chronic HBV infection was present in the patients, and the patients were treatment-naive at sampling. Pieces of fresh tumor and adjacent tissue were cut in half, with one half kept in RNAlater at -80 degrees C and the other half sent for histology. Sequencing was done on a sample of tumor-adjacent normal liver tissue. The sequence joins TRBV4-1 to TRBJ2-1, with an unclear D gene assignment. The sequence was obtained from a man aged 40-50 years with primary liver carcinoma and hepatitis B virus infection. In nucleotides, the sequence is TGCGCCAGCAGCCAAGCGACTGAGCGGTTCTTC. The encoded protein is CASSQATERFF.